Included here is one TCR beta chain sequence, with context. In the authors' workflow: Estimation of nucleated cell counts was performed using reference gene primer amplification. Profiling relied on immunoSEQ multiplex PCR, and the TCRdb table lists in-frame clones only, not all of them. That table is the source of V, J and clone size, and D and trimming were worked out from the DNA. The sample holds a few hundred thousand clones, about nine tenths seen once. Across under 25 US areas, participants ranged in age from roughly 18 to 95 years. The data originate from a study of blood T cell repertoires in COVID-19. In the study overall: The United States, Italy and Spain supplied acute and convalescent COVID-19 samples. T cells, B-cell-depleted T cells, or PBMCs supplied cDNA or gDNA.

Germline V gene lookup returns CDR1 LNHDA and CDR2 SQIVND (reference sequence). This CDR3 spans 15 amino acids. V shed 0 bases and J 4 bases; nucleotides not matched to a gene: 3. The genes are TRBV19 and TRBJ1-5, with 7 bases identical to TRBD1. This TCR derives from a middle-aged woman who had been exposed to COVID-19. Sequencing was done on a sample of PBMCs or T cells enriched from blood (not recorded which). As DNA, the CDR3 is TGTGCCAGTAGTATAGACGGGACAGATAATCAGCCCCAGCATTTT. Encoded protein: CASSIDGTDNQPQHF.